This T cell receptor beta chain was profiled in a study of control samples from healthy donors and cancer patients. CDR3 size: 15 residues. V was trimmed by 1 base and J by 0 bases, leaving 9 bases between them. Looked up from germline, CDR1 is SGDLS and CDR2 is YYNGEE. The table came from immunoSEQ multiplex PCR; TCRdb's copy has only in-frame clones and leaves some out. The sample lists roughly 94,000 clones; 65% to 85% were seen once. The count of this clone is one. The rearrangement uses TRBV9 and TRBJ2-3; tentative D call: TRBD1 (6 bases). What was sequenced was PBMCs. The origin of this receptor is a man aged 70 or older with lung cancer. CDR3 amino acids: CASSVQGRSTDTQYF. The DNA for the CDR3 is TGTGCCAGCAGCGTACAGGGGCGAAGCACAGATACGCAGTATTTT.